The 8 T cell receptor beta chains given below trace back to one sample, sequenced in a study of cytomegalovirus exposure and HLA in healthy donors. PCR was performed using 60 Vbeta and 13 Jbeta primers. Method: immunoSEQ multiplex PCR; TCRdb's copy keeps in-frame clones and lacks some. This sample's clone table lists approximately 140,000 clones. The sample taken for sequencing was PBMCs. These receptors were obtained from a woman in her 40s in good health and CMV-seronegative.

The rearrangement joins TRBV27 to TRBJ1-2; D is perhaps TRBD1 (6 bases). This CDR3 contains 17 residues. V lost 5 bases and J lost 2, with 21 bases in between. Germline CDR1 MNHEY, CDR2 SMNVEV (reference sequence). The CDR3 DNA reads as TGTGCCAGCAGTCGACAGGTGAGCAGCGCTTTCAACTATGGCTACACCTTC. Protein product: CASSRQVSSAFNYGYTF.

The chain links TRBV7-8 to TRBJ1-1; no reliable D call. Trimming stripped 3 bases from V and 7 bases from J, with 12 bases between. Per the germline V gene, CDR1 is SGHVS and CDR2 is FQNEAQ. CDR3 length equals 13 residues. The chain's CDR3 is CASSLGGSVEAFF. As DNA, the CDR3 is TGTGCCAGCAGCTTGGGAGGTTCGGTTGAAGCTTTCTTT. Supplemented by reference TRBV7-8 and TRBJ1-1, the full variable domain reads GAGVSQSPRYKVAKRGQDVALRCDPISGHVSLFWYQQALGQGPEFLTYFQNEAQLDKSGLPSDRFFAERPEGSVSTLKIQRTQQEDSAVYLCASSLGGSVEAFFGQGTRLTVV.

V and J are TRBV7-3 and TRBJ2-2; D is perhaps TRBD1 (6 bases). The ends were cut back, 3 bases at V and 9 bases at J, with 14 bases in the middle. The CDR3 length is 14 residues. Germline-derived CDR1 and CDR2 are SGHTA and FQGTGA. The CDR3 bases are TGTGCCAGCAGCTTCCCGGGACACTCCAGGGAGCTGTTTTTT. Protein product: CASSFPGHSRELFF.

The chain combines TRBV7-2 with TRBJ1-2, with 9 positions matching TRBD1. J lost 10 bases, V lost 8 bases, and 11 bases had no gene match. Per germline, CDR1 SGHTA and CDR2 FQGNSA. This CDR3 comprises 13 residues. Written as DNA, the CDR3 is TGTGCCAGCGGCCGGACAGGGGATGTTGACTACACCTTC. Translated: CASGRTGDVDYTF.

This chain joins TRBV7-3 and TRBJ1-1; 8 bases map to TRBD1. After removal of 5 bases from V and 11 bases from J, the junction contained 13 bases not matched to a gene. This CDR3 is built from 14 residues. Germline CDR1 and CDR2: SGHTA and FQGTGA. The CDR3 DNA sequence: TGTGCCAGCAGCCCCCCTAACTGGCAGGGGGCCGCTTTCTTT. The encoded protein is CASSPPNWQGAAFF.

The chain has TRBV4-3 and TRBJ1-2, with 7 bases that match TRBD1. The CDR3 is 17 residues long. Germline assignment: CDR1 LGHNA and CDR2 YSLEER. V gave up 0 bases and J gave up 0 bases; unmatched junction bases: 7. The CDR3: CASSQDTGALTNYGYTF. CDR3 sequence (DNA): TGCGCCAGCAGCCAAGATACAGGGGCCCTCACTAACTATGGCTACACCTTC.

CDR3 DNA: TGCAGCGTTGTAAGCAGGGGGAGCGAGCAGTTCTTC. Residues: CSVVSRGSEQFF. The V call is TRBV29-1, the J call TRBJ2-1; 7 positions match TRBD1. Germline assignment: CDR1 SQVTM and CDR2 ANQGSEA. V lost 4 bases to trimming and J lost 10 bases; unmatched junction nucleotides: 7. CDR3 length equals 12 residues.

DNA of the CDR3: TGTGCCAGCAGCTCTAGGGACAGGGAAGCCTCTGGAAACACCATATATTTT. Its protein is CASSSRDREASGNTIYF. V is TRBV7-3 and J is TRBJ1-3, with 9 positions matching TRBD1. V shed 4 bases, J shed 0 bases, and the junction held 7 bases outside the gene matches. Germline loops: CDR1 SGHTA, CDR2 FQGTGA. This CDR3 has 17 residues.